This T cell receptor beta chain was sequenced during a study of blood T cell repertoires in COVID-19. Overall study context: Samples representing acute and convalescent COVID-19 were sourced from the United States, Italy and Spain. Sample material is recorded as cDNA or gDNA derived from T cells, B-cell-depleted T cells, or PBMCs.

The age range of participants was about 18 to 89 years, with residence in about two dozen US areas. In the original analysis: From reference gene primer amplification, estimates of nucleated cell counts were derived. Profiling relied on immunoSEQ multiplex PCR, and the TCRdb table lists in-frame clones only, not all of them. The V and J calls and clone size come from that table; D and trimming were worked out from the DNA. The sample shows 300,000 to 350,000 clones, about 90% of them seen only once. V dropped 3 bases and J dropped 10 bases, with 16 bases sitting between them. CDR3 length: 15 residues. From germline, CDR1 is KGHSH and CDR2 LQKENI.

The sample consisted of PBMCs or T cells enriched from blood (not recorded which). V usage is TRBV18 and J usage is TRBJ1-6, with D possibly TRBD1 on 6 matching bases. This TCR came from a woman in her late teens or twenties with acute COVID-19. The CDR3 region has the DNA TGTGCCAGCTCACCCAACAGGGTCGAAGGGTCACCCCTCCACTTT. Protein: CASSPNRVEGSPLHF.